These 24 T cell receptor beta chains were all obtained from the same sample, sequenced in a study of OX40 agonist ivuxolimab in advanced cancers. Some clones are missing from TCRdb's copy, which holds only in-frame ones; the method was immunoSEQ multiplex PCR. This repertoire shows 46,000 or so clones, 60% to 80% found once; its top ten account for 2.6%. Sequenced material: CD4+ or CD8+ T cells sorted from blood, taken in a trial of the OX40 agonist ivuxolimab. The receptors originated from an adult with an advanced solid tumor such as melanoma, head and neck, liver or kidney cancer.

This clone has a single count. This sequence joins TRBV6-1 and TRBJ1-5, with D perhaps TRBD1 (5 bases). This CDR3 has 15 residues. The ends were cut back, 2 bases at V and 0 bases at J, with 8 bases in the middle. Germline CDR1 reads MNHNS; CDR2 reads SASEGT. CDR3 loop: CASSEPTDSNQPQHF. The CDR3 DNA sequence: TGTGCCAGCAGTGAACCGACAGATAGCAATCAGCCCCAGCATTTT.

In the case of this clone: Its ends do not fully match the called genes, so a read error is possible. The chain carries TRBV5-4 and TRBJ1-2; 8 nucleotides line up with TRBD1. This CDR3 comprises 13 residues. Germline CDR1 SGHNT, CDR2 YYREEE (reference sequence). CDR3 sequence (DNA): TGTGCCGGCAGCGCGGACAGGGTAGGAGGCTACACCTTC. Translated: CAGSADRVGGYTF.

This clone was recorded once. The rearrangement links TRBV11-2 to TRBJ2-7; 7 bases are a match to TRBD2. The germline gives CDR1 SGHAT, CDR2 FQNNGV. The CDR3 loop spans 13 amino acids. The V segment lost 3 bases and the J segment 6 bases; nucleotides outside the gene matches: 5. CDR3 protein: CASSFSRGSEQYF. DNA of the CDR3: TGTGCCAGCAGCTTCTCTCGCGGGAGCGAGCAGTACTTC.

This clone was found once. This rearrangement joins TRBV5-1 to TRBJ2-5; TRBD2 is a possible D gene (5 bases). The germline gives CDR1 SGHRS, CDR2 YFSETQ. This CDR3 contains 15 residues. V was shortened by 3 bases and J by 4 bases, with 16 bases between the two germline ends. The CDR3: CASSWERRSAETQYF. The DNA for the CDR3 is TGCGCCAGCAGCTGGGAGCGGCGGTCTGCAGAGACCCAGTACTTC.

The rearrangement links TRBV5-6 to TRBJ1-1; TRBD1 matches 8 bases. Per germline, CDR1 SGHDT and CDR2 YYEEEE. The CDR3 loop spans 15 amino acids. V shed 5 bases, J shed 4 bases, and the junction held 10 bases outside the gene matches. Written as DNA, the CDR3 is TGTGCCAGCAGATGGGCAGGGGGCGCGGGCACTGAAGCTTTCTTT. Translating gives CASRWAGGAGTEAFF.

The genes are TRBV10-3 and TRBJ2-7, with TRBD1 identical over 10 bases. CDR1 is ENHRY, CDR2 SYGVKD, per germline. The CDR3 has 15 residues. V was clipped by 2 bases and J by 4 bases; unmatched bases: 5. CDR3 nucleotides: TGTGCCATCAGTGAGAGACAGGGGGCGGCATACGAGCAGTACTTC. It is translated as CAISERQGAAYEQYF.

The genes are TRBV5-3 and TRBJ2-5; D uncertain. TRBV5-3 is flagged as an ORF with uncertain function. Trimming took 8 bases from V and 0 from J, leaving 8 bases between them. This CDR3 contains 12 residues. CDR3 coding DNA: TGTGCCAGCAGCCCTCACCAAGAGACCCAGTACTTC. Protein sequence: CASSPHQETQYF.

The chain uses TRBV4-1 and TRBJ1-5; D gene unclear. There are 14 residues in the CDR3. V was cut by 4 bases and J by 3 bases, with 10 bases left in between. Germline lookup yields CDR1 MGHRA and CDR2 YSYEKL. The CDR3 nucleotides are TGCGCCAGCAGCCCGGTCGTTGTCAATCAGCCCCAGCATTTT. Translated: CASSPVVVNQPQHF.

This chain links TRBV6-1 with TRBJ1-4; 8 bases are a match to TRBD1. Germline V gene sequence: CDR1 MNHNS, CDR2 SASEGT. Unmatched junction bases numbered 11, after V lost 7 bases and J lost 7 bases. This CDR3 has 15 residues. This CDR3 reads CASINREQGGEKLFF. The CDR3 DNA sequence: TGTGCCAGCATCAATCGGGAACAGGGGGGTGAAAAACTGTTTTTT.

This clone was seen a handful of times. CDR3: CASSESDSGQPQHF. The CDR3 DNA reads TGTGCCAGCAGTGAATCTGACAGCGGGCAGCCCCAGCATTTT. The V call is TRBV2, the J call TRBJ1-5; D is perhaps TRBD1 (5 bases). V shed 2 bases and J shed 7 bases, with 12 bases lying between them. The germline V gene encodes CDR1 SNHLY and CDR2 FYNNEI. The CDR3 extends over 14 amino acids.

The rearrangement links TRBV6-5 to TRBJ2-2; no definite D call. Trimming took off 4 bases at V and 1 base at J, with 4 bases between the two ends. The CDR3 contains 13 residues. Germline assignment: CDR1 MNHEY and CDR2 SVGAGI. For the CDR3, the DNA is TGTGCCAGCAGTTTCGTGAACACCGGGGAGCTGTTTTTT. As protein: CASSFVNTGELFF.

V usage is TRBV5-1 and J usage is TRBJ2-3; D possibly corresponds to TRBD2 (5 bases). V lost 5 bases, J lost 0 bases, and 16 bases lay in between. Germline CDR1 SGHRS, CDR2 YFSETQ. The CDR3 is 16 amino acids. The DNA for the CDR3 is TGCGCCAGCAGTCCCTTCGGGAACCCAAGCACAGATACGCAGTATTTT. Translation gives CASSPFGNPSTDTQYF. The full variable domain, in which reference TRBV5-1 and TRBJ2-3 provide the parts outside the CDR3, is KAGVTQTPRYLIKTRGQQVTLSCSPISGHRSVSWYQQTPGQGLQFLFEYFSETQRNKGNFPGRFSGRQFSNSRSEMNVSTLELGDSALYLCASSPFGNPSTDTQYFGPGTRLTVL.

This clone has just a few counts. This sample includes further DNA sequences coding for the same CDR3. The chain has TRBV6-1 and TRBJ1-1; D is perhaps TRBD1 (5 bases). Trimming pared 5 bases from V and 4 bases from J, leaving 8 bases between. Per germline, CDR1 MNHNS and CDR2 SASEGT. This CDR3 comprises 12 residues. As DNA, the CDR3 is TGTGCCAGCAGTTTTGGGGGCACTGAAGCTTTCTTT. Translation gives CASSFGGTEAFF.

The chain is built from TRBV4-1 and TRBJ1-6; D gene unclear. Trimming took off 4 bases at V and 5 bases at J, with 15 bases between the two ends. Germline V gene lookup returns CDR1 MGHRA and CDR2 YSYEKL. The CDR3 has 16 residues. The chain's CDR3 is CASSRSGPYNNSPLHF. The DNA of the CDR3 is TGCGCCAGCAGCCGTAGCGGGCCATATAATAATTCACCCCTCCACTTT.

This chain connects TRBV10-3 to TRBJ1-2, with a tentative D call TRBD1 (5 bases). The V and J ends lost 7 bases and 5 bases respectively, with 14 bases between them. Germline CDR1 and CDR2: ENHRY and SYGVKD. This CDR3 comprises 13 residues. CDR3 DNA: TGTGCCATCAAGCAGGGAGGGAAGTATGGCTACACCTTC. Protein sequence: CAIKQGGKYGYTF.

The chain couples TRBV10-1 to TRBJ2-1, with TRBD2 identical over 8 bases. V lost 0 bases to trimming and J lost 16 bases; unmatched junction nucleotides: 17. This CDR3 contains 16 residues. Germline CDR1 reads WNHNN; CDR2 reads SYGVQD (reference sequence). In nucleotides, the CDR3 is TGCGCCAGCAGTGAGTCCGCAGTCGTAGCGGGAAGAGGGTTTTTCTTC. Protein: CASSESAVVAGRGFFF.

The chain couples TRBV6-1 to TRBJ1-1; D remains unclear. The CDR3 consists of 13 residues. Trimming took 2 bases from V and 1 from J, leaving 5 bases between them. Germline CDR1 is MNHNS and CDR2 is SASEGT. CDR3 loop: CASSESKNTEAFF. DNA of the CDR3: TGTGCCAGCAGTGAAAGCAAGAACACTGAAGCTTTCTTT.

The chain carries TRBV28 and TRBJ2-6, with no clear D. The CDR3 has 15 residues. Germline V CDR1 and CDR2: MDHEN, SYDVKM. Trimming took off 3 bases at V and 1 base at J, with 7 bases between the two ends. CDR3 residues: CASSFLGSGANVLTF. For the CDR3, the DNA is TGTGCCAGCAGTTTTTTAGGGTCTGGGGCCAACGTCCTGACTTTC. Combining the CDR3 with reference TRBV28 and TRBJ2-6 gives the whole variable domain DVKVTQSSRYLVKRTGEKVFLECVQDMDHENMFWYRQDPGLGLRLIYFSYDVKMKEKGDIPEGYSVSREKKERFSLILESASTNQTSMYLCASSFLGSGANVLTFGAGSRLTVL.

This sequence joins TRBV10-3 and TRBJ1-4, with TRBD1 matching 7 bases. V gave up 3 bases and J gave up 3 bases; unmatched junction bases: 4. CDR1 is ENHRY, CDR2 SYGVKD, per germline. The CDR3 is 15 amino acids. The CDR3 DNA follows: TGTGCCATCAGTGACCGGACAGGTGCTAATGAAAAACTGTTTTTT. Its translation: CAISDRTGANEKLFF.

A note on this clone: One end of the junction fails to match germline, which may point to a read error. This sequence joins TRBV6-1 and TRBJ2-1; 10 nucleotides align to TRBD2. Germline V gene sequence: CDR1 MNHNS, CDR2 SASEGT. This CDR3 comprises 15 residues. Written as DNA, the CDR3 is TGTGCCAGCAGAGAAGCGGGAGGGTCCTACAATGAGCAGTTCTTC. Amino acid sequence: CASREAGGSYNEQFF.

The chain is built from TRBV7-9 and TRBJ2-7, with D tentatively TRBD2 (5 bases). This CDR3 is 11 amino acids long. The germline V gene has CDR1 SEHNR and CDR2 FQNEAQ (reference sequence). Deletions cut 5 bases from V and 4 bases from J, with 6 bases between. The DNA of the CDR3 is TGTGCCAGCAGCGGGAGTTACGAGCAGTACTTC. Translation gives CASSGSYEQYF.

The CDR3, as DNA: TGTGCCATCAGTGAGCCCATTACCTACGAGCAGTACTTC. Its translation: CAISEPITYEQYF. The gene calls are TRBV10-3 and TRBJ2-7; D is undetermined. The CDR3 totals 13 residues. V shed 2 bases and J shed 2 bases, with 7 bases lying between them. Germline V gene data show CDR1 as ENHRY and CDR2 as SYGVKD.

The chain is built from TRBV9 and TRBJ1-4, with 9 bases lining up with TRBD1. Germline CDR1 is SGDLS and CDR2 is YYNGEE. Trimming took 3 bases from V and 8 from J; bases not matched to a gene: 11. The CDR3 length is 16 residues. This CDR3 is CASSAGPGQGGEKLFF. DNA of the CDR3: TGTGCCAGCAGCGCGGGGCCGGGACAGGGAGGAGAAAAACTGTTTTTT.

This clone was found a few times. This chain joins TRBV7-6 and TRBJ1-6; D not certain. Germline loops: CDR1 SGHVS, CDR2 FNYEAQ. This CDR3 region has 16 residues. V dropped 2 bases and J dropped 5 bases, with 13 bases sitting between them. CDR3 sequence: CASSLFGQNNNSPLHF. The CDR3 bases are TGTGCCAGCAGCTTATTCGGTCAGAATAATAATTCACCCCTCCACTTT.